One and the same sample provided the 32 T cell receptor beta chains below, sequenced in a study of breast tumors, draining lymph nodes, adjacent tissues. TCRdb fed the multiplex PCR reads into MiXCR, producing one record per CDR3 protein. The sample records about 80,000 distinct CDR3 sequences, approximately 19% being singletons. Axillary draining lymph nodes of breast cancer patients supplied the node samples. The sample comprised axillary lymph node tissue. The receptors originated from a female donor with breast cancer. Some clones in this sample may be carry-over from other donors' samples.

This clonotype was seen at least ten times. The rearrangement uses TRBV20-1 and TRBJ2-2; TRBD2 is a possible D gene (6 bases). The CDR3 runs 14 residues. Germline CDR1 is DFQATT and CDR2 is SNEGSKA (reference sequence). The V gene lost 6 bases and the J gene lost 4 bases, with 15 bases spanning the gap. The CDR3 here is CSAPFGGSTGELFF. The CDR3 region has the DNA TGCAGTGCCCCGTTTGGGGGGAGCACCGGGGAGCTGTTTTTT.

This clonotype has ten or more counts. CDR3 residues: CASSLDSWGRGESYEQYF. CDR3 in DNA: TGTGCCAGCAGCTTAGATAGTTGGGGCAGGGGTGAATCCTACGAGCAGTACTTC. This chain joins TRBV11-2 and TRBJ2-7; a weak D match, TRBD1 (6 bases). This CDR3 region has 18 residues. V was trimmed by 0 bases and J by 1 base, leaving 19 bases between them. The germline gives CDR1 SGHAT, CDR2 FQNNGV.

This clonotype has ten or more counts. The chain's CDR3 is CATSDHDREENGEQYF. The CDR3 DNA sequence: TGTGCCACCAGTGATCATGACAGGGAAGAGAATGGCGAGCAGTACTTC. V usage is TRBV24-1 and J usage is TRBJ2-7, with 7 bases lining up with TRBD1. The germline CDR1 and CDR2 sequences are KGHDR and SFDVKD. V gave up 3 bases and J gave up 6 bases; unmatched junction bases: 13. The CDR3 runs to 16 residues.

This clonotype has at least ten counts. This CDR3 reads CSARVGLGYGYTF. CDR3 in DNA: TGCAGTGCTAGAGTCGGGTTGGGCTATGGCTACACCTTC. The V gene is TRBV20-1, the J gene TRBJ1-2; D gene unclear. Germline V gene data show CDR1 as DFQATT and CDR2 as SNEGSKA (reference sequence). Trimming stripped 1 base from V and 4 bases from J, with 10 bases between. The CDR3 is 13 amino acids.

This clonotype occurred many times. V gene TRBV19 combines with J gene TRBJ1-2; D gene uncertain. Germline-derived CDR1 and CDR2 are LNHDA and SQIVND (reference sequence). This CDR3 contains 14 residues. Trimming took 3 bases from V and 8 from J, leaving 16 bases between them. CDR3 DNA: TGTGCCAGTAGTATTGCAACCGCAGATAGGGGCTACACCTTC. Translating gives CASSIATADRGYTF.

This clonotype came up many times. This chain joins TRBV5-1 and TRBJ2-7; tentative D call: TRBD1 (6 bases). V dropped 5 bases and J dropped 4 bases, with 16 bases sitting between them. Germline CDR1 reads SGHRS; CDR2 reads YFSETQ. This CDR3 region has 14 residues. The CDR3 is CASRTQGRTYEQYF. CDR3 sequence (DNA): TGCGCCAGCAGAACACAGGGTAGGACGTACGAGCAGTACTTC.

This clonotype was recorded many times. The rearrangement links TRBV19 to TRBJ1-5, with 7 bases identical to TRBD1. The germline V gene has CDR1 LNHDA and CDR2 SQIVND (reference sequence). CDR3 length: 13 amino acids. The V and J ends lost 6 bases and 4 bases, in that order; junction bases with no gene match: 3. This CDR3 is CASSRDRNQPQHF. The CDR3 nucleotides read TGTGCCAGTAGCCGGGACAGAAATCAGCCCCAGCATTTT.

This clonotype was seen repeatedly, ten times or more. The CDR3 DNA follows: TGTGCCAGTAGCCCGGTAGAGGGTTTTTGGGTCTGGCAGCCCCAGCATTTT. It is translated as CASSPVEGFWVWQPQHF. This rearrangement joins TRBV19 to TRBJ1-5; D gene ambiguous. Trimming removed 6 bases from V and 7 bases from J, with 25 bases in between. CDR1 is LNHDA and CDR2 is SQIVND in the germline V gene (reference sequence). The CDR3 runs to 17 residues.

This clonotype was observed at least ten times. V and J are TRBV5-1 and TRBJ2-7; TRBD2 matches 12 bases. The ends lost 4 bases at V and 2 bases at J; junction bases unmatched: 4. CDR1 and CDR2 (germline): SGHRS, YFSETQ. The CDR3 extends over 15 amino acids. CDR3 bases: TGCGCCAGCAGCACACTAGCGGGAGGCCCCTACGAGCAGTACTTC. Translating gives CASSTLAGGPYEQYF. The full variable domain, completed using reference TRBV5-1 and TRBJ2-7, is KAGVTQTPRYLIKTRGQQVTLSCSPISGHRSVSWYQQTPGQGLQFLFEYFSETQRNKGNFPGRFSGRQFSNSRSEMNVSTLELGDSALYLCASSTLAGGPYEQYFGPGTRLTVT.

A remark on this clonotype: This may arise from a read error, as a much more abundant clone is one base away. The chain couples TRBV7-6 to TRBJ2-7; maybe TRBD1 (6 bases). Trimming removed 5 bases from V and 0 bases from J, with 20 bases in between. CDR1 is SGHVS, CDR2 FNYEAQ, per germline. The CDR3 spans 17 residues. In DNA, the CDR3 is TGTGCCAGCAGCACCACGGACAGCCTATCTAGCTCCTACGAGCAGTACTTC. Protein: CASSTTDSLSSSYEQYF.

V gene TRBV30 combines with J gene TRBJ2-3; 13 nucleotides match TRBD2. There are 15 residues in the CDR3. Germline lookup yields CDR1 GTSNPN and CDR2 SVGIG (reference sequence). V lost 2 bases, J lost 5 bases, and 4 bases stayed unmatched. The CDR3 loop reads CAWSIRLAGGDTQYF. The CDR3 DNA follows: TGTGCCTGGAGTATCCGACTAGCGGGAGGAGATACGCAGTATTTT. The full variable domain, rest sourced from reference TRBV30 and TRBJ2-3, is SQTIHQWPATLVQPVGSPLSLECTVEGTSNPNLYWYRQAAGRGLQLLFYSVGIGQISSEVPQNLSASRPQDRQFILSSKKLLLSDSGFYLCAWSIRLAGGDTQYFGPGTRLTVL.

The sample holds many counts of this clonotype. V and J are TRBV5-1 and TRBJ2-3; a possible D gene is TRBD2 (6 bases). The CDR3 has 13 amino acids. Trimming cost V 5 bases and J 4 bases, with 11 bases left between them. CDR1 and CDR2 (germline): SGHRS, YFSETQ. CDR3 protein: CASRRRDSDTQYF. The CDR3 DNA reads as TGCGCCAGCAGGAGGCGGGACTCAGATACGCAGTATTTT.

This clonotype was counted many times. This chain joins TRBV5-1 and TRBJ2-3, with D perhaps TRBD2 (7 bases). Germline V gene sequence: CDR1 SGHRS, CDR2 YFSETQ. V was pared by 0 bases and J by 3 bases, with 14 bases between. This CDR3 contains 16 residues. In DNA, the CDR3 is TGCGCCAGCAGCTTGGTGTCGGGGGGCAATACAGATACGCAGTATTTT. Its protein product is CASSLVSGGNTDTQYF.

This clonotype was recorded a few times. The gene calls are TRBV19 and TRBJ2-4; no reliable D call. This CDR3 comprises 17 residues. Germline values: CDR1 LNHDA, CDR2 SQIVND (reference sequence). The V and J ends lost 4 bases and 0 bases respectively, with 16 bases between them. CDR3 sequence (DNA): TGTGCCAGTAGTACCAGCCGCTCTAAACTAGCCAAAAACATTCAGTACTTC. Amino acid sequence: CASSTSRSKLAKNIQYF.

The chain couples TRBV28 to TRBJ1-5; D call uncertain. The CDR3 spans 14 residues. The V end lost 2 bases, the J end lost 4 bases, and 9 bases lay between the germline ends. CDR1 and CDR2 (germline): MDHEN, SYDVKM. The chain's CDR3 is CASSLRAPNQPQHF. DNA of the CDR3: TGTGCCAGCAGTTTACGGGCCCCTAATCAGCCCCAGCATTTT.

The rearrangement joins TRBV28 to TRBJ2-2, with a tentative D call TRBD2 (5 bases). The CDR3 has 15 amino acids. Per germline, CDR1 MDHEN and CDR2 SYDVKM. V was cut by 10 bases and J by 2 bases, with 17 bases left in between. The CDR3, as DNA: TGTGCCACTCTGCCCAGTAGCGTTAACACCGGGGAGCTGTTTTTT. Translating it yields CATLPSSVNTGELFF. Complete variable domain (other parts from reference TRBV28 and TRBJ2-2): DVKVTQSSRYLVKRTGEKVFLECVQDMDHENMFWYRQDPGLGLRLIYFSYDVKMKEKGDIPEGYSVSREKKERFSLILESASTNQTSMYLCATLPSSVNTGELFFGEGSRLTVL.

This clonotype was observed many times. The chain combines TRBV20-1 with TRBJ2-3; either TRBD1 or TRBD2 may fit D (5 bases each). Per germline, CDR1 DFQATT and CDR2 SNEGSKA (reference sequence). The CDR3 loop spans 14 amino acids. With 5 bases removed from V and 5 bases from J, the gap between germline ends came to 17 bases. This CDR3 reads CSAGLGELGDTQYF. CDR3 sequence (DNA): TGCAGTGCTGGGTTAGGGGAGCTCGGAGATACGCAGTATTTT.

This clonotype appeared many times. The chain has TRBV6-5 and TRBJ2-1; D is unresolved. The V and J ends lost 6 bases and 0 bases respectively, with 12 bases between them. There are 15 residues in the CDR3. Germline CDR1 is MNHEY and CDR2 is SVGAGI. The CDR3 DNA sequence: TGTGCCAGCAGATCCTATTGGGGCTCCTACAATGAGCAGTTCTTC. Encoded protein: CASRSYWGSYNEQFF.

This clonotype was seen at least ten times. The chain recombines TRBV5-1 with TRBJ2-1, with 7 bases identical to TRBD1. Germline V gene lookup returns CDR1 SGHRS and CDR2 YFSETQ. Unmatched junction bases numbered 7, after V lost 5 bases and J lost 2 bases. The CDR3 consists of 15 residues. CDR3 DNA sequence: TGCGCCAGCAGTCCCGGGACAGCAGCCTACAATGAGCAGTTCTTC. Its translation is CASSPGTAAYNEQFF.

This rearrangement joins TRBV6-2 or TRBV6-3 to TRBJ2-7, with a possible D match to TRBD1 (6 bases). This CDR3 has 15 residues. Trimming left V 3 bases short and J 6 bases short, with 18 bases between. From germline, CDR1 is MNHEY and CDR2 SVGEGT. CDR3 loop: CASSYESGGDCEQYF. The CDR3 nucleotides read TGTGCCAGCAGTTATGAATCTGGGGGCGACTGCGAGCAGTACTTC.

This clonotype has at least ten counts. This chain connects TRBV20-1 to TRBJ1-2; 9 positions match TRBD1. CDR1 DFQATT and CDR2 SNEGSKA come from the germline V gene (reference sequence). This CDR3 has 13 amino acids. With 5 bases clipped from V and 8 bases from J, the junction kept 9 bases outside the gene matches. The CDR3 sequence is CSAETGGSVGYTF. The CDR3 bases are TGCAGTGCTGAGACAGGGGGAAGTGTCGGCTACACCTTC.

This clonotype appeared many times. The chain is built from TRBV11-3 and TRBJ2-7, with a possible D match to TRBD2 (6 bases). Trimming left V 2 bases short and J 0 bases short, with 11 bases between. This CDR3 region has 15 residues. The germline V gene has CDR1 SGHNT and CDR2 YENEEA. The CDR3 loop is CASSLSPGLSYEQYF. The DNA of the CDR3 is TGTGCCAGCAGCTTAAGCCCGGGACTCTCCTACGAGCAGTACTTC.

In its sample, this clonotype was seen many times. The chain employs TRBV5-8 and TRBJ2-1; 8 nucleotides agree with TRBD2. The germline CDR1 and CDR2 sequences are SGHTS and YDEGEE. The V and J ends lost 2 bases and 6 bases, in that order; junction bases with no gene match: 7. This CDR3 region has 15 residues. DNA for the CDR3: TGTGCCAGCAGCTTCCGGGCGGGAGGAACCAATGAGCAGTTCTTC. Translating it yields CASSFRAGGTNEQFF.

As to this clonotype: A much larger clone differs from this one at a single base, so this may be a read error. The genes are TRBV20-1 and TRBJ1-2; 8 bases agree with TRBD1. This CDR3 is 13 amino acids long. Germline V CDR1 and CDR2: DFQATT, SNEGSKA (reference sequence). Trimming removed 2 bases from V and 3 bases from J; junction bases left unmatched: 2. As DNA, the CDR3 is TGCAGTGCTAGACAGGGGGCGCACTATGGCTACACCTTC. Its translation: CSARQGAHYGYTF.

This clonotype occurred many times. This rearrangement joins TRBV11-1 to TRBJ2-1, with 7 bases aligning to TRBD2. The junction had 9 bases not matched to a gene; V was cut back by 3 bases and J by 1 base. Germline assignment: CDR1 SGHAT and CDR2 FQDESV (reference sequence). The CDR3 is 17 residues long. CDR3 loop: CASSLQREIGSYNEQFF. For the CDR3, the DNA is TGTGCCAGCAGCTTGCAGCGGGAAATAGGGTCCTACAATGAGCAGTTCTTC.

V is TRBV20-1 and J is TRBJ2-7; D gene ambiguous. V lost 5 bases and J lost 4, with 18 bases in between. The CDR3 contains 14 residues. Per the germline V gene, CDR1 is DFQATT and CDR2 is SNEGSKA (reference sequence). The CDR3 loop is CSAGIPRGAYEQYF. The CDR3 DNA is TGCAGTGCTGGAATCCCCCGAGGTGCGTACGAGCAGTACTTC.

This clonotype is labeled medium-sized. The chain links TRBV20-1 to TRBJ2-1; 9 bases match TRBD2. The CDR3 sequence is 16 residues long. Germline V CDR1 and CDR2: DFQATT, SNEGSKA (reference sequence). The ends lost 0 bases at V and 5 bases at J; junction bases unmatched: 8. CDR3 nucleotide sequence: TGCAGTGCTAGAGATTTTTGGCGGGAGGGTGACAATGAGCAGTTCTTC. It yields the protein CSARDFWREGDNEQFF.

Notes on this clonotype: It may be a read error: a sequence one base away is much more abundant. In nucleotides, the CDR3 is TGTGCCAGCAGTTTAGACAGGGTTGGAGAGACCCGGTACTTC. It specifies CASSLDRVGETRYF. The chain joins TRBV7-8 to TRBJ2-5; 7 bases fit TRBD1. The CDR3 has 14 amino acids. Germline V gives CDR1 SGHVS, CDR2 FQNEAQ.

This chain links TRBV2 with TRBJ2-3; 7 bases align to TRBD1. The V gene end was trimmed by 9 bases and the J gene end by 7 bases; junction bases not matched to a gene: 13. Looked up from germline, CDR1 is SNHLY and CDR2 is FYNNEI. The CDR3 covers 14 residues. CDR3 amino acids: CARGSGTASNTQYF. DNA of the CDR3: TGTGCCAGAGGCTCTGGGACAGCATCAAATACGCAGTATTTT.

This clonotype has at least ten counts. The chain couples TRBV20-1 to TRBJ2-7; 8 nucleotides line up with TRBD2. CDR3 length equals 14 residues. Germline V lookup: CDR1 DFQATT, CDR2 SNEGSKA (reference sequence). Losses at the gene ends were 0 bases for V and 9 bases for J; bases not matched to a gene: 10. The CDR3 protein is CSARDPSGRGAQYF. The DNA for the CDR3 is TGCAGTGCTAGAGATCCCAGCGGGAGAGGGGCGCAGTACTTC.

CDR3 DNA: TGTGCCAGCTCAAGATCGGGACAGGCAACCTACGAGCAGTACTTC. The encoded protein is CASSRSGQATYEQYF. The V and J genes are TRBV18 and TRBJ2-7, with 8 bases matching TRBD1. This CDR3 is built from 15 residues. Trimming removed 5 bases from V and 2 bases from J; junction bases left unmatched: 8. Germline V gene lookup returns CDR1 KGHSH and CDR2 LQKENI.

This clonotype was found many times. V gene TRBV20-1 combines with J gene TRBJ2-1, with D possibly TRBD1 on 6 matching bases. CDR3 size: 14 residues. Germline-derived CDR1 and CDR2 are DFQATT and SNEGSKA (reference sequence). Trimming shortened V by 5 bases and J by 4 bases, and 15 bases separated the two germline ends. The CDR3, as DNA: TGCAGTGCTGCTCGCCGGGACACGTACAATGAGCAGTTCTTC. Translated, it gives CSAARRDTYNEQFF.